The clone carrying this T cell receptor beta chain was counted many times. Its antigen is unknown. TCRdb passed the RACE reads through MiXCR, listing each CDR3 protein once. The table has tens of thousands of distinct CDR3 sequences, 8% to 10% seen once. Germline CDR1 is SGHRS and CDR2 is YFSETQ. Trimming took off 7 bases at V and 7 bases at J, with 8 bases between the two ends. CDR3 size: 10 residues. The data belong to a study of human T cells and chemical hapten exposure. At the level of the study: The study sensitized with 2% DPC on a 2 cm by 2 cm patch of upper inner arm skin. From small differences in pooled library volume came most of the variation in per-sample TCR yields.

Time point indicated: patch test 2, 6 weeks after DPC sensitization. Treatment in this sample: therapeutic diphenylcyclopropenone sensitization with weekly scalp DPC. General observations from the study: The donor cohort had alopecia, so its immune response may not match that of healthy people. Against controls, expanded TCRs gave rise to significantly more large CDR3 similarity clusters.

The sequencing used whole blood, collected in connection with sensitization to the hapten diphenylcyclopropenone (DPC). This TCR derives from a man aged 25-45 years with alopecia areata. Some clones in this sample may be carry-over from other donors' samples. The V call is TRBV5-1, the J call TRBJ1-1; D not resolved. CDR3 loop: CASRVGEAFF. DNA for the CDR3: TGCGCCAGCCGGGTAGGTGAAGCTTTCTTT.